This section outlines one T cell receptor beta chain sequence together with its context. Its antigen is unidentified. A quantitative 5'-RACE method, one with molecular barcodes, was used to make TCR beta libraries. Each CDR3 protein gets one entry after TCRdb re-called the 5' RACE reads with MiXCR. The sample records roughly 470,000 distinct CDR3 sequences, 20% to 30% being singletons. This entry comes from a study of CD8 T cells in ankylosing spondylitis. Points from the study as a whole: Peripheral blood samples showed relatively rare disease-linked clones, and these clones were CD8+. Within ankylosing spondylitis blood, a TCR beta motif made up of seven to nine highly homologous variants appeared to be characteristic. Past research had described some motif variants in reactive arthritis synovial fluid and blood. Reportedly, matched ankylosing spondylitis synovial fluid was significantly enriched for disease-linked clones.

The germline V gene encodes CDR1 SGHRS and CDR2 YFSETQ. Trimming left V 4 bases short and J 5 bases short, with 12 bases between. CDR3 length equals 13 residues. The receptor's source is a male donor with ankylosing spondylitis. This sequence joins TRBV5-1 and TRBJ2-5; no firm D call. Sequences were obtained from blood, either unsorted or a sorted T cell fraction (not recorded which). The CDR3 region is CASSRSDRETQYF. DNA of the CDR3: TGCGCCAGCAGCCGGTCGGATCGGGAGACCCAGTACTTC.